This TCR beta chain was profiled in a study of identical twins. Study-level results: When twins shared out-of-frame alpha sequences, those sequences had excess low generation probability. Abundant beta clonotypes from cord blood bore fewer insertions; memory repertoires lacked this pattern.

Template switching, a step in the protocol, added a universal primer site, and cDNA carried unique molecular identifiers. MiXCR was run by TCRdb on the 5' RACE reads, yielding one entry per CDR3 protein. The top ten clones hold 2% to 2.5% of a sample with about 280,000 distinct CDR3 sequences, about 8.9% of them seen once. Comment on this clonotype: As yet, its antigen is unknown.

Every donor was a healthy Caucasian. CDR3 length: 15 amino acids. CDR1 is SEHNR and CDR2 is FQNEAQ in the germline V gene (reference sequence). V was clipped by 5 bases and J by 10 bases, with 18 bases between them. The same sample was also studied in work on yellow fever vaccine responses in identical twins.

J is TRBJ1-6 and V is TRBV7-9; D remains unclear. Sequencing input: memory (CD45RO+) T cells sorted from blood. This clonotype was sampled from a woman aged 18-29 years in good health. CDR3 loop: CASSPAGVSGSPLHF. The CDR3 nucleotides are TGTGCCAGCAGCCCCGCCGGGGTGAGCGGGTCACCCCTCCACTTT.